This note documents a single TCR beta chain sequence. This table comes from immunoSEQ multiplex PCR, and its TCRdb copy is limited to in-frame clones, with some not included. The table includes 150,000 or so clones, 80% to 90% detected once. CDR1 and CDR2 from the germline V gene are MNHNS and SASEGT. V shed 2 bases and J shed 2 bases, with 14 bases lying between them. The CDR3 is made up of 16 amino acids. One Seattle source followed patients from active infection through their disease course. This specimen belongs to a study of blood T cell repertoires in COVID-19. The overall study: Samples taken during acute and convalescent COVID-19 were collected in the United States, Italy and Spain. T cells, B-cell-depleted T cells, or PBMCs provided the cDNA or gDNA that served as material.

This receptor was taken from a woman in her sixties or seventies with COVID-19, enrolled during active disease. Sequenced sample: peripheral blood. The chain uses TRBV6-1 and TRBJ2-3; D is unresolved. In DNA form, the CDR3 reads TGTGCCAGCAGTGAAACTCTTAACAGAATCACAGATACGCAGTATTTT. It translates to CASSETLNRITDTQYF.